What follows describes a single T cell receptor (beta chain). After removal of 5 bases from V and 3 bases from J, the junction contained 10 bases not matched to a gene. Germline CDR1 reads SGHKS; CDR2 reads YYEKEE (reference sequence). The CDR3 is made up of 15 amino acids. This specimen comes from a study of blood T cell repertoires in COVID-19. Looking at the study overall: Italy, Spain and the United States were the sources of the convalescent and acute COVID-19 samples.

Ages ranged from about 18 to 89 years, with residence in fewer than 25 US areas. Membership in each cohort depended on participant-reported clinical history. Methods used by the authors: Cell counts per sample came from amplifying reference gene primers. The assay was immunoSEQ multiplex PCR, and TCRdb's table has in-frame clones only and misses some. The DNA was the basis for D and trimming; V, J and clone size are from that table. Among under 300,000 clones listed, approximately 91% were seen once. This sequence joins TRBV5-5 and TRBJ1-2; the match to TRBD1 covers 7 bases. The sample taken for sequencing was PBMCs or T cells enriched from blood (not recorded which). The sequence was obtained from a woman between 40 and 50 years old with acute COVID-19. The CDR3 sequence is CASRSLKGAHYGYTF. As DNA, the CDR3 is TGTGCCAGCAGATCTTTGAAGGGGGCCCACTATGGCTACACCTTC.